The source of this T cell receptor (beta chain) is a study of T-cell reconstitution after alpha-beta-depleted transplantation in children. Unique molecular identifiers featured in how the TCRbeta library was prepared. One entry per CDR3 protein results from TCRdb running MiXCR on the PCR reads. The sample includes around 380,000 distinct CDR3 sequences, approximately 10% of them seen just once. This CDR3 region has 15 residues. Germline values: CDR1 ENHRY, CDR2 SYGVKD. The junction had 9 bases not matched to a gene; V was cut back by 10 bases and J by 3 bases. The receptor was derived from a human donor who donated a stem cell graft to a child with acute myeloid leukemia. The V and J genes are TRBV10-3 and TRBJ2-5; 12 nucleotides line up with TRBD2. Here the sequenced sample was PBMCs from the stem cell graft donor, taken from the stem cell graft. This CDR3 is CATTSSGRAEETQYF. CDR3 DNA: TGTGCCACCACCTCTAGCGGGAGGGCCGAAGAGACCCAGTACTTC.